The present entry profiles one T cell receptor beta chain with its context. These data belong to a study of blood T cell repertoires in COVID-19. About the research overall: T cells, B-cell-depleted T cells, or PBMCs supplied cDNA or gDNA.

The CDR3 has 15 amino acids. Germline V gene data show CDR1 as KGHSH and CDR2 as LQKENI. The V segment lost 3 bases and the J segment 5 bases; nucleotides outside the gene matches: 6. Allocation to cohorts depended on clinical history reported by the participants. Recovered participants had two consecutive negative NP/OP PCR tests, healthcare professional clearance, or symptom resolution. Original processing methods: How many nucleated cells were present was estimated from reference gene primer amplification. The data were produced by immunoSEQ multiplex PCR, yet TCRdb's version contains in-frame clones alone and is incomplete. The D gene and trimming were derived from the DNA, and the V and J assignments and clone size from that table. The table records some 270,000 clones, around 82% of them present only once.

The source of this sequence is a man in his fifties who had recovered from COVID-19. Sequenced material: PBMCs or T cells enriched from blood (not recorded which). V usage is TRBV18 and J usage is TRBJ2-7; 11 nucleotides match TRBD2. CDR3 residues: CASSPTLAGADEQYF. The CDR3 coding sequence is TGTGCCAGCTCACCGACACTAGCGGGGGCGGACGAGCAGTACTTC. Using reference TRBV18 and TRBJ2-7 for the parts outside the CDR3, the full variable domain is NAGVMQNPRHLVRRRGQEARLRCSPMKGHSHVYWYRQLPEEGLKFMVYLQKENIIDESGMPKERFSAEFPKEGPSILRIQQVVRGDSAAYFCASSPTLAGADEQYFGPGTRLTVT.